Following are 5 T cell receptor beta chains from one sample sequenced in a study of early T cells in non-severe SARS-CoV-2 infection. In TCRdb, the 5' RACE reads were re-called with MiXCR into one record per CDR3 protein. The profile shows tens of thousands of distinct CDR3 sequences, about 15% of them singletons. The sequenced material came from whole blood. The receptors here all came from an adult who was a healthcare worker with PCR-confirmed SARS-CoV-2 infection or an uninfected control (not recorded which).

In this sample, this clonotype turned up many times. This chain joins TRBV19 and TRBJ2-7, with a weak D call TRBD1 (6 bases). Germline loops: CDR1 LNHDA, CDR2 SQIVND (reference sequence). Trimming took off 6 bases at V and 5 bases at J, with 17 bases between the two ends. CDR3 length: 14 residues. The CDR3 DNA reads TGTGCCAGTAGCCCCAGACAGGCGGTCGACGAGCAGTACTTC. This gives the protein CASSPRQAVDEQYF. The full variable domain, with the rest looked up from reference TRBV19 and TRBJ2-7, is DGGITQSPKYLFRKEGQNVTLSCEQNLNHDAMYWYRQDPGQGLRLIYYSQIVNDFQKGDIAEGYSVSREKKESFPLTVTSAQKNPTAFYLCASSPRQAVDEQYFGPGTRLTVT.

This chain connects TRBV12-3 or TRBV12-4 to TRBJ2-1; tentative D call: TRBD2 (6 bases). V lost 4 bases, J lost 9 bases, and 13 bases lay in between. CDR3 size: 13 residues. The CDR3 loop is CASSSTSLFEQFF. In nucleotides, the CDR3 is TGTGCCAGCAGTTCGACTAGTCTCTTTGAGCAGTTCTTC.

This clonotype was seen ten or more times. The chain uses TRBV5-4 and TRBJ2-1; D not resolved. CDR3 length equals 11 residues. Trimming took off 4 bases at V and 10 bases at J, with 9 bases between the two ends. From germline, CDR1 is SGHNT and CDR2 YYREEE (reference sequence). The CDR3 coding sequence is TGTGCCAGCAGCGTCAGTAGAGAGCAGTTCTTC. Translating gives CASSVSREQFF.

This clonotype was counted many times. DNA of the CDR3: TGTGCCAGCAGCCCGCAGGGCTCCGAGCAGTACTTC. This sequence encodes CASSPQGSEQYF. The chain joins TRBV7-9 to TRBJ2-7; maybe TRBD1 (5 bases). Between the trimmed V and J ends, which lost 5 bases and 6 bases, there was a span of 11 bases. The CDR3 extends over 12 amino acids. CDR1 is SEHNR, CDR2 FQNEAQ, per germline (reference sequence).

CDR3 loop: CASSHGSITDTQYF. The CDR3 region has the DNA TGTGCCAGCAGCCACGGGAGCATAACAGATACGCAGTATTTT. This rearrangement joins TRBV7-9 to TRBJ2-3; a possible D gene is TRBD2 (6 bases). The CDR3 runs 14 residues. Germline-derived CDR1 and CDR2 are SEHNR and FQNEAQ (reference sequence). V lost 5 bases to trimming and J lost 3 bases, with 12 bases between them. Variable domain in full (rest from reference TRBV7-9 and TRBJ2-3): DTGVSQNPRHKITKRGQNVTFRCDPISEHNRLYWYRQTLGQGPEFLTYFQNEAQLEKSRLLSDRFSAERPKGSFSTLEIQRTEQGDSAMYLCASSHGSITDTQYFGPGTRLTVL.